Below, 10 T cell receptor beta chains from the same sample are listed, as sequenced in a study of T cell responses to AZD1222 COVID-19 vaccine. Sequenced by immunoSEQ multiplex PCR; TCRdb stores in-frame clones only, minus some. Counted here are around 94,000 clones, 70% to 90% occurring once; the ten biggest clones make up 15% to 20%. The source was peripheral blood, collected on day 0 of AZD1222 vaccination. The receptor source for this set is an adult in good health.

This clone was detected once. This chain uses TRBV28 with TRBJ2-1, with 11 bases lining up with TRBD2. The germline V gene encodes CDR1 MDHEN and CDR2 SYDVKM. V lost 7 bases to trimming and J lost 2 bases; unmatched junction nucleotides: 4. The CDR3 totals 15 residues. CDR3 DNA: TGTGCCAGCACTCTAGCGGGAGGCACCTACAATGAGCAGTTCTTC. Its protein is CASTLAGGTYNEQFF.

The chain is built from TRBV5-1 and TRBJ1-6; D is perhaps TRBD1 (6 bases). Germline CDR1 reads SGHRS; CDR2 reads YFSETQ. The CDR3 runs to 16 residues. V lost 0 bases and J 0 bases, leaving 7 bases between the germline ends. The CDR3 sequence is CASSLGDISYNSPLHF. The CDR3 DNA is TGCGCCAGCAGCTTGGGGGACATCTCCTATAATTCACCCCTCCACTTT.

The genes are TRBV7-3 and TRBJ1-6, with 7 bases lining up with TRBD1. The CDR3 is 14 amino acids. J lost 6 bases, V lost 6 bases, and 5 bases had no gene match. Germline values: CDR1 SGHTA, CDR2 FQGTGA. This chain's CDR3 is CASSLDRVNSPLHF. The CDR3 DNA is TGTGCCAGCAGTCTCGACAGGGTTAATTCACCCCTCCACTTT.

The V and J genes are TRBV7-3 and TRBJ2-3, with TRBD2 identical over 10 bases. Germline V gives CDR1 SGHTA, CDR2 FQGTGA. The CDR3 is made up of 16 amino acids. Trimming removed 4 bases from V and 2 bases from J; junction bases left unmatched: 6. The CDR3: CASSWLAGEPTDTQYF. CDR3 nucleotide sequence: TGTGCCAGCAGCTGGCTAGCGGGGGAACCCACAGATACGCAGTATTTT. Full variable domain (missing parts from reference TRBV7-3 and TRBJ2-3): GAGVSQTPSNKVTEKGKYVELRCDPISGHTALYWYRQSLGQGPEFLIYFQGTGAADDSGLPNDRFFAVRPEGSVSTLKIQRTERGDSAVYLCASSWLAGEPTDTQYFGPGTRLTVL.

V and J are TRBV5-1 and TRBJ2-5; the match to TRBD2 covers 7 bases. Germline V gives CDR1 SGHRS, CDR2 YFSETQ. This CDR3 region has 17 residues. Trimming took 2 bases from V and 0 from J; bases not matched to a gene: 10. The CDR3 DNA is TGCGCCAGCAGCTTACCGGCAGGGAGGGAGTACCAAGAGACCCAGTACTTC. Translating gives CASSLPAGREYQETQYF.

The chain carries TRBV19 and TRBJ1-2; no definite D call. Germline V gene sequence: CDR1 LNHDA, CDR2 SQIVND (reference sequence). The V end was cut by 5 bases, the J end by 4 bases, with 14 bases between. The CDR3 loop spans 14 amino acids. The CDR3 sequence: CASSSGRGLYGYTF. The CDR3 DNA reads TGTGCCAGTAGTTCCGGACGCGGACTCTATGGCTACACCTTC.

The chain has TRBV7-9 and TRBJ2-7, with 7 nucleotides matching TRBD1. CDR3 length: 15 residues. Germline trimming cut 4 bases from V and 2 bases from J; bases unmatched to any gene: 8. Germline loops: CDR1 SEHNR, CDR2 FQNEAQ (reference sequence). The CDR3 DNA reads as TGTGCCAGCAGCTCCCTGTGGGACAGTCCCTACGAGCAGTACTTC. It codes for CASSSLWDSPYEQYF.

This chain connects TRBV7-2 to TRBJ1-1; D not resolved. CDR1 and CDR2 (germline): SGHTA, FQGNSA. The CDR3 is made up of 16 amino acids. Trimming cost V 1 base and J 2 bases, with 14 bases left between them. CDR3 protein: CASSLGFGGLNTEAFF. The CDR3 nucleotides read TGTGCCAGCAGCTTAGGTTTTGGTGGCCTTAACACTGAAGCTTTCTTT.

The chain links TRBV7-9 to TRBJ1-2; the D is unclear. CDR1 is SEHNR, CDR2 FQNEAQ, per germline (reference sequence). V was trimmed by 6 bases and J by 4 bases, leaving 18 bases between them. The CDR3 contains 15 residues. CDR3 loop: CASSPRPARFYGYTF. The CDR3 DNA is TGTGCCAGCAGTCCTCGGCCCGCGCGATTCTATGGCTACACCTTC.

V and J are TRBV24-1 and TRBJ2-3, with 9 positions matching TRBD1. The germline V gene encodes CDR1 KGHDR and CDR2 SFDVKD. Trimming removed 4 bases from V and 4 bases from J; junction bases left unmatched: 8. The CDR3 loop spans 16 amino acids. For the CDR3, the DNA is TGTGCCACCAGTGACCCGGGACAGGGTGACGCAGATACGCAGTATTTT. This sequence encodes CATSDPGQGDADTQYF.